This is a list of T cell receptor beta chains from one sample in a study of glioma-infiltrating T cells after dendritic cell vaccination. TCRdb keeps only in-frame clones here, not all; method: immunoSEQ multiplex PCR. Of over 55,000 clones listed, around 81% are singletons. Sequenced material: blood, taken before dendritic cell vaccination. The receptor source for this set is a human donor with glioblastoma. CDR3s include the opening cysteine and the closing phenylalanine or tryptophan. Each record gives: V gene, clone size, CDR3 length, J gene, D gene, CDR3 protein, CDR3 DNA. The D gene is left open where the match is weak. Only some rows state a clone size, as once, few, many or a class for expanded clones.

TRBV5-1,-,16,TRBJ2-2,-,CASSLGSGRSTGELFF,TGCGCCAGCAGCTTGGGGTCAGGGAGGAGCACCGGGGAGCTGTTTTTT
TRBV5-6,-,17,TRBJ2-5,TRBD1,CASSLVKLRGRGETQYF,TGTGCCAGCAGCTTGGTTAAGCTCAGGGGGCGCGGGGAGACCCAGTACTTC
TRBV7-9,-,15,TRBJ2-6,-,CASSGQLLGANVLTF,TGTGCCAGCAGCGGACAGCTCCTAGGGGCCAACGTCCTGACTTTC
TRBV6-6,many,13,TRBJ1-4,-,CASTSFAREKLFF,TGTGCCAGCACCTCCTTCGCCCGGGAAAAACTGTTTTTT
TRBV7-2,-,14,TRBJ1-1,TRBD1,CASSRGQLNTEAFF,TGTGCCAGCAGCCGGGGACAGTTGAACACTGAAGCTTTCTTT
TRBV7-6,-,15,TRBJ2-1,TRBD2,CASSLEAGAYNEQFF,TGTGCCAGCAGCTTAGAAGCGGGGGCCTACAATGAGCAGTTCTTC
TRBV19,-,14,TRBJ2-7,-,CASSIGQGPDEQYF,TGTGCCAGTAGTATAGGCCAGGGTCCCGACGAGCAGTACTTC
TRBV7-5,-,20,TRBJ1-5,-,CARSCPTGQVVPRRNQPQHF,TGTGCCAGAAGCTGTCCTACGGGACAGGTCGTCCCTAGACGAAATCAGCCCCAGCATTTT
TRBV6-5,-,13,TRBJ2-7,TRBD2,CASSYGRVGEQYF,TGTGCCAGCAGTTACGGGAGGGTAGGCGAGCAGTACTTC
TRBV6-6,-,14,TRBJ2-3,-,CASRESPSTDTQYF,TGTGCCAGCAGGGAGTCCCCCAGCACAGATACGCAGTATTTT
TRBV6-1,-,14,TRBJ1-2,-,CASSAGWGEDGYTF,TGTGCCAGCAGTGCGGGCTGGGGGGAGGATGGCTACACCTTC
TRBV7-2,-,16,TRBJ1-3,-,CASRSVGGSSGNTIYF,TGTGCCAGCAGGTCGGTGGGGGGGAGCTCTGGAAACACCATATATTTT
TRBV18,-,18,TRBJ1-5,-,CASSPYRQNQVSNQPQHF,TGTGCCAGCTCACCTTACCGACAGAACCAAGTTAGCAATCAGCCCCAGCATTTT
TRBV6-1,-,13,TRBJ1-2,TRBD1,CASSETGEDGYTF,TGTGCCAGCAGTGAAACAGGGGAGGACGGCTACACCTTC
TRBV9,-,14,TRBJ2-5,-,CASSVEVSEETQYF,TGTGCCAGCAGCGTAGAGGTCAGCGAAGAGACCCAGTACTTC
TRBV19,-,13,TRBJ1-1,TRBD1,CASRQGAATEAFF,TGTGCCAGTAGACAGGGGGCGGCCACTGAAGCTTTCTTT
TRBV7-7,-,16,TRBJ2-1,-,CASSPGIAAPTNEQFF,TGTGCCAGCAGCCCAGGGATAGCGGCTCCTACCAATGAGCAGTTCTTC
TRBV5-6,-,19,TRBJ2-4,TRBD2,CASSLTTRAGGVAKNIQYF,TGTGCCAGCAGCTTGACAACACGAGCGGGGGGGGTAGCCAAAAACATTCAGTACTTC
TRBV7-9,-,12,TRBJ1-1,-,CASSYSNTEAFF,TGTGCCAGCAGCTACTCGAACACTGAAGCTTTCTTT
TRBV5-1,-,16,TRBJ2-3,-,CASSLAVPENTDTQYF,TGCGCCAGCAGCTTGGCGGTGCCCGAAAACACAGATACGCAGTATTTT
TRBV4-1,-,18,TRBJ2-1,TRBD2,CASSQKRGEASGYNEQFF,TGCGCCAGCAGCCAAAAGAGGGGTGAGGCTAGCGGGTACAATGAGCAGTTCTTC
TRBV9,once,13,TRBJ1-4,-,CASGTAGNEKLFF,TGTGCCAGTGGAACGGCGGGTAATGAAAAACTGTTTTTT
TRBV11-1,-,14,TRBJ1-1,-,CASSLRAGATEAFF,TGTGCCAGCAGCTTACGGGCGGGGGCTACTGAAGCTTTCTTT
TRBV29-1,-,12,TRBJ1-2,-,CSVERGAYGYTF,TGCAGCGTTGAGCGGGGGGCCTATGGCTACACCTTC
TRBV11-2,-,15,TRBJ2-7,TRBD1,CASSSLTGQGNEQYF,TGTGCCAGCAGCTCCCTTACGGGACAGGGAAACGAGCAGTACTTC
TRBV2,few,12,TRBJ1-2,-,CASRQSYYGYTF,TGTGCCAGCAGACAGTCTTACTATGGCTACACCTTC
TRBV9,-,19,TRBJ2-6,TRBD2,CASSESGGGGALGANVLTF,TGTGCCAGCAGCGAGAGCGGTGGCGGGGGGGCACTTGGGGCCAACGTCCTGACTTTC
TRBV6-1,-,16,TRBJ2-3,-,CASSEFGGPPTDTQYF,TGTGCCAGCAGTGAGTTCGGGGGGCCCCCTACAGATACGCAGTATTTT
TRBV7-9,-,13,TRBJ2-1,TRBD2,CASSSPGLGEQFF,TGTGCCAGCAGCTCTCCGGGACTAGGTGAGCAGTTCTTC
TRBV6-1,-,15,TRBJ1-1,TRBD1,CASSELGTGYTEAFF,TGTGCCAGCAGTGAACTCGGGACAGGGTACACTGAAGCTTTCTTT
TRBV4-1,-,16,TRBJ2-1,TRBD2,CASSLDSGGAYNEQFF,TGCGCCAGCAGTCTGGATAGCGGGGGGGCCTACAATGAGCAGTTCTTC
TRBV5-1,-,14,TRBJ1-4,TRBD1,CASSSGTANEKLFF,TGCGCCAGCAGCTCCGGGACAGCAAATGAAAAACTGTTTTTT